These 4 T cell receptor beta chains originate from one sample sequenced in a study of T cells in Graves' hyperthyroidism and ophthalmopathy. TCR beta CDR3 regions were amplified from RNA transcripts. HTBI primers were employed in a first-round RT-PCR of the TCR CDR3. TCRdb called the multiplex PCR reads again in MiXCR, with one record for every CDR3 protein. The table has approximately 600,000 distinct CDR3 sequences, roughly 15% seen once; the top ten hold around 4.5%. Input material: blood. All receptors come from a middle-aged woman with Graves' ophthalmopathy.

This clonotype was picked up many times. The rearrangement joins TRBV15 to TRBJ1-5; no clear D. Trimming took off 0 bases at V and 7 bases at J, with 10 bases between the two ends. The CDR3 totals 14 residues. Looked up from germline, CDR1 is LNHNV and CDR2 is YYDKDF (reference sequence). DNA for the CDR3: TGTGCCACCAGCAGAGATGCCGGAGAGCAGCCCCAGCATTTT. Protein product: CATSRDAGEQPQHF.

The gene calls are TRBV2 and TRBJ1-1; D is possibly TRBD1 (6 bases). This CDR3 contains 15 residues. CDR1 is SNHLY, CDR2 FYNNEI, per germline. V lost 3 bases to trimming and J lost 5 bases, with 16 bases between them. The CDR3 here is CASSDSGASPTEAFF. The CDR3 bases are TGTGCCAGCAGTGATTCAGGGGCCTCGCCGACTGAAGCTTTCTTT. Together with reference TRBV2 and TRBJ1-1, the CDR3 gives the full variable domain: EPEVTQTPSHQVTQMGQEVILRCVPISNHLYFYWYRQILGQKVEFLVSFYNNEISEKSEIFDDQFSVERPDGSNFTLKIRSTKLEDSAMYFCASSDSGASPTEAFFGQGTRLTVV.

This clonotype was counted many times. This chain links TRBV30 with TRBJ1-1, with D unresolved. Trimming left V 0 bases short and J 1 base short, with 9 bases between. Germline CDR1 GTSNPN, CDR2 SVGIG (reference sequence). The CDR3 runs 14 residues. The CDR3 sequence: CAWSVRYQNTEAFF. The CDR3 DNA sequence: TGTGCCTGGAGTGTTAGATACCAGAACACTGAAGCTTTCTTT.

This CDR3 is CSASREGLYGYTF. The DNA for the CDR3 is TGCAGTGCTAGTAGAGAAGGACTCTATGGCTACACCTTC. The chain recombines TRBV20-1 with TRBJ1-2; D not certain. This CDR3 is built from 13 residues. CDR1 and CDR2 from the germline V gene are DFQATT and SNEGSKA (reference sequence). Trimming removed 3 bases at V and 4 bases at J, with 12 bases between.